Sequencing of this T cell receptor (beta chain) was carried out in a study of blood T cell repertoires in COVID-19. For the study at large: Acute and convalescent COVID-19 specimens originated in the United States, Italy and Spain.

V was shortened by 5 bases and J by 6 bases, with 10 bases between the two germline ends. The CDR3 extends over 12 amino acids. Clones were sequenced by immunoSEQ multiplex PCR, and TCRdb holds only the in-frame ones, with some missing. The top ten hold 2% to 2.5% of the sample, which has around 110,000 clones, 70% to 90% seen once. This receptor was taken from a young man with acute or convalescent COVID-19. The sample comprised peripheral blood. The chain combines TRBV12-3 or TRBV12-4 with TRBJ1-1, with D possibly being TRBD1 (6 bases). CDR3 protein: CASSIGGAEAFF. CDR3 DNA sequence: TGTGCCAGCAGTATAGGGGGGGCTGAAGCTTTCTTT.